The 8 T cell receptor beta chains listed next were all sequenced from one sample in a study of identifying expanded T cells in peripheral blood. Sequenced by immunoSEQ multiplex PCR; TCRdb stores in-frame clones only, minus some. Of 97,000 or so clones in the sample, more than 70% were seen once. The sample taken for sequencing was blood. These receptors were obtained from a person aged 18 to 75 in good health.

This clone was observed a handful of times. The rearrangement joins TRBV19 to TRBJ1-1; TRBD1 is a possible D gene (5 bases). Germline-derived CDR1 and CDR2 are LNHDA and SQIVND (reference sequence). V was pared by 10 bases and J by 0 bases, with 15 bases between. This CDR3 has 14 amino acids. The CDR3 loop reads CATRFQGMNTEAFF. The CDR3, as DNA: TGTGCCACCCGATTTCAGGGTATGAACACTGAAGCTTTCTTT.

V and J are TRBV19 and TRBJ2-7, with D unresolved. The CDR3 covers 16 residues. Looked up from germline, CDR1 is LNHDA and CDR2 is SQIVND (reference sequence). The germline V and J ends were trimmed by 5 bases and 1 base, with 18 bases remaining between them. The CDR3 DNA reads TGTGCCAGTAGTTCCTCAGACCGGACGGGTTCCTACGAGCAGTACTTC. It translates to CASSSSDRTGSYEQYF.

V usage is TRBV6-5 and J usage is TRBJ1-6; D is uncertain. Trimming shortened V by 0 bases and J by 7 bases, and 10 bases separated the two germline ends. This CDR3 spans 15 amino acids. Germline values: CDR1 MNHEY, CDR2 SVGAGI. CDR3 in amino acids: CASSYSGARNSPLHF. CDR3 in DNA: TGTGCCAGCAGTTACTCGGGCGCGCGGAATTCACCCCTCCACTTT.

CDR3: CASSLGDRGRTGELFF. The DNA of the CDR3 is TGTGCCAGCAGCTTAGGGGACAGGGGTCGCACCGGGGAGCTGTTTTTT. This chain uses TRBV7-9 with TRBJ2-2; 10 bases are a match to TRBD1. Germline V CDR1 and CDR2: SEHNR, FQNEAQ (reference sequence). The CDR3 consists of 16 residues. V dropped 1 base and J dropped 4; count of bases not matched to a gene: 3.

The chain recombines TRBV7-9 with TRBJ1-2; 9 nucleotides align to TRBD1. This CDR3 comprises 13 residues. The V segment lost 5 bases and the J segment 5 bases; nucleotides outside the gene matches: 3. The germline CDR1 and CDR2 sequences are SEHNR and FQNEAQ (reference sequence). The CDR3 is CASSPGTGYGYTF. CDR3 nucleotide sequence: TGTGCCAGCAGCCCAGGGACAGGGTATGGCTACACCTTC.

CDR3 in DNA: TGCAGCGTTGATAGGCAGCACACTGAAGCTTTCTTT. It codes for CSVDRQHTEAFF. The chain links TRBV29-1 to TRBJ1-1, with no clear D. Germline V CDR1 and CDR2: SQVTM, ANQGSEA. The CDR3 length is 12 residues. V was clipped by 3 bases and J by 3 bases, with 8 bases between them.

The chain has TRBV10-3 and TRBJ2-5, with D perhaps being TRBD1 or TRBD2 (6 bases each). This CDR3 has 14 amino acids. The germline V and J ends were trimmed by 3 bases and 5 bases, with 13 bases remaining between them. CDR1 and CDR2 (germline): ENHRY, SYGVKD. The CDR3 sequence is CAISEEQGGETQYF. DNA for the CDR3: TGTGCCATCAGTGAAGAACAGGGAGGCGAGACCCAGTACTTC.

The rearrangement uses TRBV10-3 and TRBJ2-2; 15 bases line up with TRBD2. The CDR3 totals 19 residues. V was pared by 2 bases and J by 3 bases, with 7 bases of the junction left unmatched. In germline, CDR1 is ENHRY, CDR2 SYGVKD. CDR3 protein: CAISERGGLAGGHTGELFF. CDR3 bases: TGTGCCATCAGTGAGCGGGGGGGACTAGCGGGAGGCCACACCGGGGAGCTGTTTTTT.